The 5 T cell receptor beta chains below all came from one sample that was sequenced in a study of technical replicates of blood from a handful of donors. Libraries were prepared by immunoSEQ multiplex PCR; TCRdb keeps only in-frame clonotypes and omits some of them. The table records roughly 48,000 clones, approximately 90% of them present only once. Material for sequencing was PBMCs. These receptors all come from a human donor in good health. Some clones in this sample may be carry-over from other donors' samples.

The chain is built from TRBV6-6 and TRBJ1-2, with 7 bases fitting TRBD1. Germline loops: CDR1 MNHNY, CDR2 SVGAGI (reference sequence). The CDR3 is made up of 13 amino acids. V was clipped by 9 bases and J by 3 bases; unmatched bases: 7. CDR3 DNA sequence: TGTGCCAGTAAAGGGGGCGCGTACTATGGCTACACCTTC. Protein product: CASKGGAYYGYTF.

Here the CDR3 reads CASNRDTNTGELFF. The CDR3 bases are TGTGCCAGCAACCGGGACACCAACACCGGGGAGCTGTTTTTT. This chain links TRBV7-2 with TRBJ2-2; perhaps TRBD1 as D (6 bases). The germline gives CDR1 SGHTA, CDR2 FQGNSA. The CDR3 length is 14 residues. The V end lost 7 bases, the J end lost 2 bases, and 11 bases lay between the germline ends.

The chain combines TRBV9 with TRBJ2-7; the D gene is possibly TRBD1 (5 bases). Trimming left V 0 bases short and J 7 bases short, with 11 bases between. Germline loops: CDR1 SGDLS, CDR2 YYNGEE. The CDR3 loop spans 13 amino acids. The CDR3 protein is CASSVGTLQEQYF. CDR3 bases: TGTGCCAGCAGCGTAGGGACACTACAAGAGCAGTACTTC.

The chain carries TRBV6-6 and TRBJ2-7; 7 bases match TRBD1. Germline assignment: CDR1 MNHNY and CDR2 SVGAGI (reference sequence). This CDR3 has 14 residues. V was pared by 4 bases and J by 2 bases, with 5 bases of the junction left unmatched. The CDR3 DNA reads as TGTGCCAGCAGTTCTCGGGACAGTACCTACGAGCAGTACTTC. This translates into CASSSRDSTYEQYF.

In DNA form, the CDR3 reads TGTGCCAGCAGAGGGGGCAGGGGGAAGACTGAAGCTTTCTTT. This codes for CASRGGRGKTEAFF. The chain carries TRBV25-1 and TRBJ1-1; 7 bases are a match to TRBD1. Germline CDR1 and CDR2: MGHDK and SYGVNS. This CDR3 is built from 14 residues. The V gene end was trimmed by 6 bases and the J gene end by 5 bases; junction bases not matched to a gene: 9.